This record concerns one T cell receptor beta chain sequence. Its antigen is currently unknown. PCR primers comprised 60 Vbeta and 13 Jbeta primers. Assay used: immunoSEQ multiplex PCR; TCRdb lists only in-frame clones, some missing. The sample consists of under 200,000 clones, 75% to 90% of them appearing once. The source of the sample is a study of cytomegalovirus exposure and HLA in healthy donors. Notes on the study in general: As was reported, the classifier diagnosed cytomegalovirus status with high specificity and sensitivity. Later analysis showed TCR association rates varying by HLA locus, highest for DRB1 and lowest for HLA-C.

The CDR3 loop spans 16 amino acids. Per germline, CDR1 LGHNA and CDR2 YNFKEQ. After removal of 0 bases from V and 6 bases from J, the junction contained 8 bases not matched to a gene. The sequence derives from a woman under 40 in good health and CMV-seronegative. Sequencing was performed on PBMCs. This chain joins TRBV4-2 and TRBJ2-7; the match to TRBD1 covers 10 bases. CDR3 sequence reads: CASSQDLTGTGVEQYF. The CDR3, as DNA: TGTGCCAGCAGCCAAGATCTCACCGGGACAGGGGTCGAGCAGTACTTC.